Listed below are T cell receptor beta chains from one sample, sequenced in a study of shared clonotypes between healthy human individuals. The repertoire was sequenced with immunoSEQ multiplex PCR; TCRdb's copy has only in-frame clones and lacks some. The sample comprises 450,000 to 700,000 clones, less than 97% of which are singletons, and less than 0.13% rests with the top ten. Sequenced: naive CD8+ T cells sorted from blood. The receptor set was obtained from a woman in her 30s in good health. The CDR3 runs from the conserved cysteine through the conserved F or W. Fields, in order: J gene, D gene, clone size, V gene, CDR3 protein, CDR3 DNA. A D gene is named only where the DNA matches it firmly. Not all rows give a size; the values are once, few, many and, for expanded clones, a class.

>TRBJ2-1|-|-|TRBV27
CASSLGPGGLYNEQFF
TGTGCCAGCAGTTTGGGCCCTGGCGGCCTCTACAATGAGCAGTTCTTC
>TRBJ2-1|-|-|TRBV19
CASSESRNEQFF
TGTGCCAGTAGCGAATCGAGGAATGAGCAGTTCTTC
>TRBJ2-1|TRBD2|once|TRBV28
CASSSTTSGPTVFF
TGTGCCAGCAGTTCAACGACTAGCGGGCCAACTGTGTTCTTC
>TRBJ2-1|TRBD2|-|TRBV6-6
CASSGTGGLDEQFF
TGTGCCAGCAGTGGGACGGGAGGGCTGGATGAGCAGTTCTTC
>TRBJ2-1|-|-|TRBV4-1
CASSHSWRGDNEQFF
TGCGCCAGCAGCCATTCTTGGCGGGGCGACAATGAGCAGTTCTTC
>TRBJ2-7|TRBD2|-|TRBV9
CASSGWTSGTKITYEQYF
TGTGCCAGCAGCGGGTGGACTAGCGGGACAAAAATAACCTACGAGCAGTACTTC
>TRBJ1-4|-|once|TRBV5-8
CASSLGIEKLFF
TGTGCCAGCAGCTTAGGTATTGAAAAACTGTTTTTT
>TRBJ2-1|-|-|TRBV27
CASRSPLREVNNEQFF
TGTGCCAGCAGATCGCCCCTGAGGGAGGTGAACAATGAGCAGTTCTTC
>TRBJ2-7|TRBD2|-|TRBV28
CASSLFAGAYEQYF
TGTGCCAGCAGTTTATTCGCGGGAGCCTACGAGCAGTACTTC
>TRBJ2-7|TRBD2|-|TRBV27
CASSLSPGTSVYEQYF
TGTGCCAGCAGTTTATCCCCCGGGACTAGCGTATACGAGCAGTACTTC
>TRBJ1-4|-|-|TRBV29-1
CSVERDRAGSNEKLFF
TGCAGCGTTGAACGAGACCGGGCGGGATCTAATGAAAAACTGTTTTTT
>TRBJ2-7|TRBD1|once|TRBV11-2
CASSFPGTETYEQYF
TGTGCCAGCAGCTTTCCCGGGACAGAAACCTACGAGCAGTACTTC
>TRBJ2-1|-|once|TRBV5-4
CASSSPGWGTHNEQFF
TGTGCCAGCAGCTCACCAGGGTGGGGGACACACAATGAGCAGTTCTTC
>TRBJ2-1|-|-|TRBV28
CASSSPRTEEGSYNEQFF
TGTGCCAGCAGTTCCCCTAGAACAGAAGAGGGCTCCTACAATGAGCAGTTCTTC
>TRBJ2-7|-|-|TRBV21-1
CASSKGEGTGDPSSYEQYF
TGTGCCAGCAGCAAAGGAGAGGGGACAGGGGACCCTAGCTCCTACGAGCAGTACTTC
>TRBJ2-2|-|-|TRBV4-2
CASSQEFQGLGPKTNTGELFF
TGTGCCAGCAGCCAAGAATTTCAAGGGCTAGGTCCCAAAACGAACACCGGGGAGCTGTTTTTT
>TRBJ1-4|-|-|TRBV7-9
CASSPMGRPMNDDEKLFF
TGTGCCAGCAGCCCAATGGGTCGGCCGATGAACGACGATGAAAAACTGTTTTTT
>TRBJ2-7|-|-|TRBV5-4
CASSSWSSGEQYF
TGTGCCAGCAGCTCTTGGAGTTCCGGCGAGCAGTACTTC
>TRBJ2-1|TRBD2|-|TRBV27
CASSTGLVSYNEQFF
TGTGCCAGCAGTACGGGACTAGTGAGTTACAATGAGCAGTTCTTC
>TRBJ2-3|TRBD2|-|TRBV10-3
CAISELATPEEQYF
TGTGCCATCAGTGAACTAGCGACCCCCGAGGAGCAGTATTTT
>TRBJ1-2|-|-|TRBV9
CASSVEPGDYGYTF
TGTGCCAGCAGCGTAGAACCAGGGGACTATGGCTACACCTTC
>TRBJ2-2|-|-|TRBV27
CASRLLGAGELFF
TGTGCCAGCAGGCTACTAGGGGCCGGGGAGCTGTTTTTT
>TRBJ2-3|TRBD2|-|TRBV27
CASSSLLAGGPITQYF
TGTGCCAGCAGTTCCCTGCTAGCGGGAGGGCCTATAACTCAGTATTTT
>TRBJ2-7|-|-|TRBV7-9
CASNPGPFSYEQYF
TGTGCCAGCAATCCGGGGCCCTTCTCCTACGAGCAGTACTTC
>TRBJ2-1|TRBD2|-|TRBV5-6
CASSRKGREGLYEQFF
TGTGCCAGCAGCCGTAAAGGGCGGGAGGGCCTTTATGAGCAGTTCTTC
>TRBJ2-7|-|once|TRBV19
CASWDGFSYEQYF
TGTGCCAGTTGGGACGGATTCTCCTACGAGCAGTACTTC
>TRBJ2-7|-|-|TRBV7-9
CASSLASREQYF
TGTGCCAGCAGCTTAGCTAGTCGGGAGCAGTACTTC
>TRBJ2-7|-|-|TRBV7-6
CASSFASGRTGEQYF
TGTGCCAGCAGCTTCGCCTCCGGGAGAACTGGCGAGCAGTACTTC
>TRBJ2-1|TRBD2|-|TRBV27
CASSLATSGRNEQFF
TGTGCCAGCAGTTTAGCGACTAGCGGGAGGAATGAGCAGTTCTTC
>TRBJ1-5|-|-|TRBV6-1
CASSEFQWRGNQPQHF
TGTGCCAGCAGTGAATTTCAGTGGAGAGGCAATCAGCCCCAGCATTTT
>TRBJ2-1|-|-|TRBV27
CASSLSPVGEQFF
TGTGCCAGCAGTTTATCCCCGGTCGGTGAGCAGTTCTTC
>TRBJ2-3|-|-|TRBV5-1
CASRGAGGTDTQYF
TGCGCCAGCAGGGGGGCGGGAGGCACAGATACGCAGTATTTT